Reported below is one TCR beta chain. Its antigen is not known. This CDR3 has 15 residues. The germline V gene has CDR1 SQVTM and CDR2 ANQGSEA. With 2 bases removed from V and 1 base from J, the gap between germline ends came to 15 bases. These data originate in a study of Graves' ophthalmopathy and Graves' hyperthyroidism. Study conclusions and caveats: Blood also carried most expanded thyroid clonotypes exceeding 0.001 frequency.

Investigators amplified TCR beta CDR3 regions from RNA transcripts. Scientists carried out first-round RT-PCR using HTBI primers and then a second-round multiplex PCR. TCRdb independently ran MiXCR on the multiplex PCR reads; one entry per CDR3 protein. The profile shows about 480,000 distinct CDR3 sequences, approximately 15% of them singletons. This TCR came from a woman in her twenties or thirties with Graves' ophthalmopathy. The material sequenced was blood. This chain joins TRBV29-1 and TRBJ2-7; no firm D call. The CDR3 protein is CSVETKGRGSYEQYF. In DNA, the CDR3 is TGCAGCGTTGAAACCAAGGGCCGCGGATCCTACGAGCAGTACTTC.